This T cell receptor (beta chain) was retrieved from a study of blood T cell repertoires in COVID-19. About the study: Material from acute and convalescent COVID-19 was sourced from the United States, Italy and Spain. PBMCs, B-cell-depleted T cells, or T cells were the source of the cDNA or gDNA that made up the material.

The CDR3 contains 15 residues. V gave up 1 base and J gave up 6 bases; unmatched junction bases: 6. Germline values: CDR1 SGHNT, CDR2 YENEEA. In the original analysis: Estimated nucleated cell counts came from reference gene primer amplification. TCRdb's copy holds only in-frame clones and misses some; the assay was immunoSEQ multiplex PCR. D and trimming were read from the DNA, whereas the V and J calls and clone size are those reported in that table. The sample shows around 300,000 clones, almost 90% of them seen only once. Sequences were obtained from peripheral blood. This receptor was obtained from a young woman with COVID-19, enrolled during active disease. This sequence joins TRBV11-3 and TRBJ2-1, with 7 bases identical to TRBD1. The CDR3 reads CASSLGGAGGNEQFF. Written as DNA, the CDR3 is TGTGCCAGCAGCTTAGGAGGTGCAGGGGGCAATGAGCAGTTCTTC.